This T cell receptor beta chain derives from a study of tumor-infiltrating lymphocytes in primary liver carcinoma. For the study at large: Roughly 3.65 to 7.13 million productive TCRbeta reads came from each sample, comparable across tissue types.

Per the germline V gene, CDR1 is SGHRS and CDR2 is YFSETQ. The CDR3 is 14 amino acids. Between the trimmed V and J ends, which lost 0 bases and 4 bases, there was a span of 9 bases. The tissue used was unsorted bulk material of about 19-34 mg. RNA and DNA were co-extracted from it with the AllPrep DNA/RNA mini kit. Primary liver carcinoma, confirmed by histopathology, was surgically resected. Broader study findings: Tumor-adjacent and tumor-blood pairs displayed less overlap than did pairs of tumor regions. Only around 7-25% of top clones occurred in all five tumor regions.

As regards this clonotype: What it binds is not known. A much larger clone differs by one base, so this may be a read error. As the CDR3 is not closed by the conserved phenylalanine or tryptophan, this likely results from a read error.

With roughly 540 ng total RNA as template and a constant-region primer, TCR beta cDNA was made. ARM-PCR was slightly modified, and three nested multiplex PCR rounds with it gave rise to the TCR beta libraries. Running 9 to 11 cycles apiece, the first two PCR rounds relied on TRBV1-TRBV30 forward primers together with a C-beta reverse primer. TCRdb passed the multiplex PCR reads through MiXCR, listing each CDR3 protein once. The top ten hold roughly 24% of the sample, which has about 54,000 distinct CDR3 sequences, about 70% seen once. The receptor was isolated from a man aged 40-50 years with primary liver carcinoma and hepatitis B virus infection. The sample taken for sequencing was liver tumor tissue from sampling region 2. Subset denoted: tumor region T2, inferior pole. The rearrangement links TRBV5-1 to TRBJ2-3, with a tentative D call TRBD2 (6 bases). The DNA for the CDR3 is TGCGCCAGCAGCTTGGCGACTAGTGCAGATACGCAGTATCTT. It codes for CASSLATSADTQYL.